This is a list of T cell receptor beta chains from one sample in a study of cytomegalovirus exposure and HLA in healthy donors. Sequencing was performed with immunoSEQ multiplex PCR; in TCRdb, only in-frame clones are kept and a portion is missing. The table has around 100,000 clones, around 81% seen once; the top ten hold roughly 5%. Sequenced: PBMCs. The receptor set was obtained from a man in his forties or fifties in good health and CMV-seropositive. CDR3s leave out the opening cysteine and the closing phenylalanine or tryptophan. The order of the fields is J gene, V gene, CDR3 protein.

>TRBJ2-7|TRBV7-2
ASSRRASGNEQY
>TRBJ2-3|TRBV27
ASSWTGEDGDTQY
>TRBJ2-3|TRBV2
ASSVLAGGADTQY
>TRBJ1-1|TRBV5-1
ASKTGVNTEAF
>TRBJ2-1|TRBV10-1
ASARQAGDNEQF
>TRBJ2-6|TRBV5-1
ASSLFQGATGANVLT
>TRBJ1-1|TRBV10-3
AISPDRGDTEAF
>TRBJ1-5|TRBV27
ASSLAPRSPQH
>TRBJ1-1|TRBV7-6
ASSLDRGAF
>TRBJ1-2|TRBV19
ASSTPGQGPYGYT
>TRBJ2-3|TRBV7-9
ASSRLAELITDTQY
>TRBJ2-6|TRBV6-5
ASSYGYSGANGLT
>TRBJ1-2|TRBV6-5
ASSRDTRNYGYT
>TRBJ2-5|TRBV5-1
ASSKDREETQY
>TRBJ2-2|TRBV19
ASSIPGLITGELF
>-|TRBV21-1
ASSTRTVLSYEQY
>TRBJ1-2|TRBV27
ASSTHTGGSGNYGYT
>TRBJ2-5|TRBV5-1
ASSGGTNVETQY
>TRBJ1-2|TRBV29-1
SVHSYGYT
>TRBJ1-5|TRBV10-3
AIVGHPTPRPQH
>TRBJ1-5|TRBV7-8
ASSLVDRDSNQPQH
>TRBJ1-1|TRBV9
ASSVGSTGNTEAF
>TRBJ2-7|TRBV28
ASSFGDRAYEQY
>TRBJ2-4|TRBV2
ASTEGPRQYSQY
>TRBJ2-2|TRBV28
ATLEGVHGELF
>TRBJ1-1|TRBV18
ATKDSLSTEAF
>TRBJ1-1|TRBV2
ASNGNTEAF
>TRBJ2-7|TRBV27
ASSLRGQGYEQY
>TRBJ2-5|TRBV6-6
ASRQGSPETQY